This T cell receptor (beta chain) is from a study of blood T cell repertoires in COVID-19. Study-wide context: Donors in the United States, Italy and Spain gave samples during acute or convalescent COVID-19.

Sequencing was performed with immunoSEQ multiplex PCR; in TCRdb, only in-frame clones are kept and a portion is missing. The top ten hold just under 9% of the sample, which has about 240,000 clones, around 89% seen once. Participants were placed into cohorts based on the clinical history they reported. Two negative PCRs, clearance, or symptom resolution had been documented for recovered Cohort 3 donors. The germline V gene has CDR1 KGHDR and CDR2 SFDVKD. The V and J ends lost 0 bases and 5 bases respectively, with 12 bases between them. The CDR3 runs 15 residues. The chain employs TRBV24-1 and TRBJ1-1; D may be TRBD1 (5 bases). The sample taken for sequencing was PBMCs or T cells enriched from blood (not recorded which). The sequence was collected from a man in his forties who had recovered from COVID-19. The CDR3 sequence is CATSDLRGRRTEAFF. CDR3 DNA: TGTGCCACCAGTGATTTGAGGGGAAGGAGAACTGAAGCTTTCTTT.